This TCR beta chain comes out of a study of blood T cells in healthy people across ages. About this clonotype itself: At one of its ends the junction is not consistent with the germline gene, which may arise from a read error.

Sample-barcoded 5' priming and a J-beta primer mix drove a second PCR of 7 to 11 cycles. TCRdb called the 5' RACE reads again in MiXCR, with one record for every CDR3 protein. The table includes 1.6 million or so distinct CDR3 sequences, about 31% detected once. Source material: blood. This receptor was taken from a woman aged 30 to 39 in good health.

In DNA, the CDR3 is TGTGCCGTCAGTGATGACCTCTATGGCTACACCTTC. Protein product: CAVSDDLYGYTF. The chain carries TRBV10-3 and TRBJ1-2, with no clear D. The germline V gene encodes CDR1 ENHRY and CDR2 SYGVKD. The CDR3 runs 12 residues.